The 30 T cell receptor beta chains given below trace back to one sample, sequenced in a study of cytomegalovirus exposure and HLA in healthy donors. PCR employed 60 Vbeta and 13 Jbeta primers. Measured with immunoSEQ multiplex PCR; TCRdb has only the in-frame clones, and not every one. The sample contains about 200,000 clones, about 82% of which appear only once. Sequencing input: PBMCs. All receptors derive from a man aged 25-45 years in good health and CMV-seronegative.

The chain combines TRBV7-9 with TRBJ2-1, with unresolved D. CDR1 is SEHNR, CDR2 FQNEAQ, per germline (reference sequence). The CDR3 spans 15 residues. The V end lost 4 bases, the J end lost 0 bases, and 10 bases lay between the germline ends. CDR3 bases: TGTGCCAGCAGCTCGACACTGCGCTCCTACAATGAGCAGTTCTTC. Protein product: CASSSTLRSYNEQFF.

V and J are TRBV7-2 and TRBJ1-4; no reliable D call. Germline V CDR1 and CDR2: SGHTA, FQGNSA. The CDR3 sequence is 14 residues long. Trimming removed 1 base at V and 8 bases at J, with 11 bases between. The CDR3 DNA reads as TGTGCCAGCAGCTTAGATTTGGCGGCCGAAAAACTGTTTTTT. Translating it yields CASSLDLAAEKLFF. The full variable domain, completed using reference TRBV7-2 and TRBJ1-4, is GAGVSQSPSNKVTEKGKDVELRCDPISGHTALYWYRQSLGQGLEFLIYFQGNSAPDKSGLPSDRFSAERTGGSVSTLTIQRTQQEDSAVYLCASSLDLAAEKLFFGSGTQLSVL.

This rearrangement joins TRBV13 to TRBJ2-2, with 9 nucleotides matching TRBD1. The length of the CDR3 is 16 residues. The V gene's germline CDR1 is PRHDT and CDR2 FYEKMQ (reference sequence). The V and J ends lost 5 bases and 3 bases, in that order; junction bases with no gene match: 7. The CDR3 protein is CASSGGRDRDTGELFF. The DNA of the CDR3 is TGTGCCAGCAGCGGAGGCCGGGACAGGGACACCGGGGAGCTGTTTTTT.

V and J are TRBV5-1 and TRBJ2-7; 9 nucleotides match TRBD1. Per germline, CDR1 SGHRS and CDR2 YFSETQ. The V segment lost 4 bases and the J segment 3 bases; nucleotides outside the gene matches: 5. The CDR3 totals 14 residues. Here the CDR3 DNA reads TGCGCCAGCAGCGGACGGACAGGGGACTACGAGCAGTACTTC. Protein product: CASSGRTGDYEQYF.

The chain carries TRBV5-1 and TRBJ2-1; TRBD1 agrees at 7 bases. The V gene end was trimmed by 4 bases and the J gene end by 1 base; junction bases not matched to a gene: 5. This CDR3 has 15 residues. Germline lookup yields CDR1 SGHRS and CDR2 YFSETQ. CDR3 nucleotide sequence: TGCGCCAGCAGCCTGACAGGGCCTTCCTACAATGAGCAGTTCTTC. Translated: CASSLTGPSYNEQFF.

V and J are TRBV11-2 and TRBJ2-5; 9 nucleotides agree with TRBD1. The end of the DNA aligns better with TRBJ2-7, so the J call may be wrong. This CDR3 comprises 14 residues. Germline V gene lookup returns CDR1 SGHAT and CDR2 FQNNGV. The CDR3 bases are TGTGCCAGCAGCTTTGGGACAGGGAGCTACGAGCAGTACTTC. Its protein product is CASSFGTGSYEQYF.

This clone was recorded only once. The J gene is TRBJ2-1, the V gene TRBV9; a possible D gene is TRBD1 (5 bases). Germline lookup yields CDR1 SGDLS and CDR2 YYNGEE. This CDR3 is 12 amino acids long. Deletions cut 3 bases from V and 9 bases from J, with 10 bases between. The CDR3 region is CASSGLGLEQFF. CDR3 sequence (DNA): TGTGCCAGCAGCGGTTTGGGGCTTGAGCAGTTCTTC.

The CDR3 sequence: CASSLAEGVAQYF. The DNA of the CDR3 is TGTGCCAGCAGCTTAGCGGAAGGGGTTGCACAGTACTTC. The chain has TRBV7-9 and TRBJ2-7, with a possible D match to TRBD1 (5 bases). Per the germline V gene, CDR1 is SEHNR and CDR2 is FQNEAQ (reference sequence). This CDR3 region has 13 residues. V was cut by 0 bases and J by 10 bases, with 13 bases left in between.

Remarks on this clone: At one boundary the junction diverges from the germline segment, which might be a read error. The chain couples TRBV14 to TRBJ2-6; maybe TRBD1 (5 bases). Germline assignment: CDR1 SGHDN and CDR2 FVKESK. The CDR3 is 13 amino acids. The CDR3 loop reads CASSPSGASVLTF. CDR3 in DNA: TGTGCCAGCAGCCCCTCTGGGGCCAGCGTCCTGACTTTC. Variable domain in full (rest from reference TRBV14 and TRBJ2-6): EAGVTQFPSHSVIEKGQTVTLRCDPISGHDNLYWYRRVMGKEIKFLLHFVKESKQDESGMPNNRFLAERTGGTYSTLKVQPAELEDSGVYFCASSPSGASVLTFGAGSRLTVL.

About this clone itself: One end of the junction is discordant with germline, which a read error may explain. The rearrangement links TRBV7-6 to TRBJ1-1, with unresolved D. The CDR3 covers 12 residues. Looked up from germline, CDR1 is SGHVS and CDR2 is FNYEAQ. CDR3 DNA sequence: TGTGCCAGCGCGAGGCTGAAAACTGAAGCTTTCTTT. Protein sequence: CASARLKTEAFF.

This chain uses TRBV5-4 with TRBJ2-1, with D perhaps matching TRBD1 (6 bases). In germline, CDR1 is SGHNT, CDR2 YYREEE (reference sequence). Trimming stripped 10 bases from V and 6 bases from J, with 14 bases between. CDR3 length: 12 amino acids. For the CDR3, the DNA is TGTGCCTCCGTGGGGGCCGGCAATGAGCAGTTCTTC. Its translation is CASVGAGNEQFF.

The rearrangement uses TRBV28 and TRBJ2-3; TRBD1 aligns across 8 bases. Germline V gene data show CDR1 as MDHEN and CDR2 as SYDVKM. This CDR3 contains 14 residues. The V segment lost 9 bases and the J segment 3 bases; nucleotides outside the gene matches: 8. This CDR3 is CASLTGVRTDTQYF. The DNA for the CDR3 is TGTGCCAGTTTGACAGGGGTTCGGACAGATACGCAGTATTTT.

The chain employs TRBV6-1 and TRBJ2-7, with D unresolved. Germline CDR1 is MNHNS and CDR2 is SASEGT. This CDR3 contains 14 residues. V was shortened by 0 bases and J by 3 bases, with 9 bases between the two germline ends. This chain's CDR3 is CASSEAGQVYEQYF. CDR3 DNA: TGTGCCAGCAGTGAAGCCGGCCAGGTCTACGAGCAGTACTTC.

The chain uses TRBV6-1 and TRBJ1-1, with D perhaps TRBD1 (5 bases). The ends were cut back, 7 bases at V and 4 bases at J, with 13 bases in the middle. This CDR3 region has 13 residues. Germline lookup yields CDR1 MNHNS and CDR2 SASEGT. The CDR3 DNA reads TGTGCCAGCACTCCGGGGGGGAGCACTGAAGCTTTCTTT. This sequence encodes CASTPGGSTEAFF.

The rearrangement links TRBV27 to TRBJ2-5; 9 bases are a match to TRBD1. With V trimmed by 4 bases and J by 5 bases, 11 bases remained unmatched. Germline CDR1 reads MNHEY; CDR2 reads SMNVEV (reference sequence). CDR3 length: 16 amino acids. The DNA for the CDR3 is TGTGCCAGCAGTTCGCCTTCACAGGGGGCTGGGGAGACCCAGTACTTC. Amino acids: CASSSPSQGAGETQYF.

For this clone: Relative to the germline gene, one junction end is altered; a read error may explain this. The V and J genes are TRBV13 and TRBJ1-2, with D perhaps TRBD1 (6 bases). Germline V gene lookup returns CDR1 PRHDT and CDR2 FYEKMQ (reference sequence). The CDR3 covers 20 residues. The CDR3 is CASRRSYSGDHPGTTYGHTF. CDR3 DNA sequence: TGTGCCAGCAGGAGGAGTTATAGTGGAGACCACCCCGGGACAACTTATGGCCACACCTTC.

The V call is TRBV27, the J call TRBJ2-1; 11 bases are shared with TRBD2. V lost 3 bases, J lost 6 bases, and 4 bases stayed unmatched. CDR3 size: 15 residues. Per germline, CDR1 MNHEY and CDR2 SMNVEV (reference sequence). The CDR3 protein is CASSFLAGGINEQFF. The CDR3 DNA reads TGTGCCAGCAGTTTCCTAGCGGGGGGAATCAATGAGCAGTTCTTC.

The chain couples TRBV27 to TRBJ2-7; 7 bases are shared with TRBD1. V shed 6 bases, J shed 7 bases, and the junction held 6 bases outside the gene matches. From germline, CDR1 is MNHEY and CDR2 SMNVEV (reference sequence). The CDR3 covers 12 residues. CDR3 DNA sequence: TGTGCCAGCAGCCGAGACAGGGTTGAGCAGTACTTC. It specifies CASSRDRVEQYF.

The V call is TRBV9, the J call TRBJ2-2, with unresolved D. Germline CDR1 is SGDLS and CDR2 is YYNGEE. The CDR3 consists of 13 residues. V gave up 5 bases and J gave up 3 bases, with 8 bases separating them. The CDR3: CASRVSHTGELFF. In nucleotides, the CDR3 is TGTGCCAGCAGAGTATCTCACACCGGGGAGCTGTTTTTT.

The chain recombines TRBV10-3 with TRBJ1-2; D is unclear. This CDR3 has 12 amino acids. Germline values: CDR1 ENHRY, CDR2 SYGVKD. V was shortened by 0 bases and J by 4 bases, with 3 bases between the two germline ends. The CDR3 coding sequence is TGTGCCATCAGTGAGTCGGCCTATGGCTACACCTTC. Its protein product is CAISESAYGYTF.

The rearrangement links TRBV28 to TRBJ1-2, with D perhaps TRBD1 (6 bases). V shed 8 bases and J shed 6 bases, with 19 bases lying between them. The CDR3 sequence is 14 residues long. Per the germline V gene, CDR1 is MDHEN and CDR2 is SYDVKM. The CDR3 sequence is CASSRAGAVDGYTF. The CDR3, as DNA: TGTGCCAGCTCCCGGGCAGGGGCCGTCGATGGCTACACCTTC.

V usage is TRBV28 and J usage is TRBJ1-2; D unresolved. The CDR3 loop spans 15 amino acids. Germline loops: CDR1 MDHEN, CDR2 SYDVKM. V was cut by 4 bases and J by 0 bases, with 12 bases left in between. The CDR3 nucleotides read TGTGCCAGCAGTTCCCCGTCCGGGGCTAACTATGGCTACACCTTC. Translated, it gives CASSSPSGANYGYTF.

A note on this clone: No conserved phenylalanine or tryptophan ends this CDR3, so it is likely a read error. The DNA is omitted, as the CDR3 cannot be located on it reliably, and the CDR3 follows TCRdb's listing. This rearrangement joins TRBV9 to TRBJ1-6. The length of the CDR3 is 11 amino acids, counting both ends. Germline V CDR1 and CDR2: SGDLS, YYNGEE. The CDR3 loop reads CATLSWEVRPP.

The V and J genes are TRBV27 and TRBJ2-3; no reliable D call. This CDR3 comprises 15 residues. Germline assignment: CDR1 MNHEY and CDR2 SMNVEV (reference sequence). V dropped 2 bases and J dropped 4 bases, with 13 bases sitting between them. The chain's CDR3 is CASSLRDRRADTQYF. In DNA form, the CDR3 reads TGTGCCAGCAGTTTAAGAGATAGACGGGCAGATACGCAGTATTTT.

The V call is TRBV5-1, the J call TRBJ2-7, with 10 bases identical to TRBD1. Looked up from germline, CDR1 is SGHRS and CDR2 is YFSETQ. With 1 base clipped from V and 5 bases from J, the junction kept 9 bases outside the gene matches. CDR3 length: 16 residues. CDR3 amino acids: CASSLKEQGQGNEQYF. As DNA, the CDR3 is TGCGCCAGCAGCTTGAAGGAACAGGGACAGGGGAACGAGCAGTACTTC.

The rearrangement joins TRBV2 to TRBJ2-7, with D possibly TRBD2 on 5 matching bases. Germline values: CDR1 SNHLY, CDR2 FYNNEI. The ends were cut back, 6 bases at V and 2 bases at J, with 8 bases in the middle. The CDR3 consists of 12 residues. The CDR3 spells CASRGSTYEQYF. The CDR3 DNA reads as TGTGCCAGCAGGGGGAGTACCTACGAGCAGTACTTC.

This clone was seen a single time. The V and J genes are TRBV7-9 and TRBJ1-6, with 8 bases aligning to TRBD1. Germline loops: CDR1 SEHNR, CDR2 FQNEAQ (reference sequence). With V trimmed by 4 bases and J by 6 bases, 8 bases remained unmatched. This CDR3 comprises 16 residues. CDR3: CASSSGQGAGNSPLHF. The CDR3 DNA follows: TGTGCCAGCAGCTCCGGCCAGGGGGCAGGTAATTCACCCCTCCACTTT. The full variable domain, with the rest looked up from reference TRBV7-9 and TRBJ1-6, is DTGVSQNPRHKITKRGQNVTFRCDPISEHNRLYWYRQTLGQGPEFLTYFQNEAQLEKSRLLSDRFSAERPKGSFSTLEIQRTEQGDSAMYLCASSSGQGAGNSPLHFGNGTRLTVT.

V usage is TRBV7-9 and J usage is TRBJ1-2, with D possibly being TRBD1 (6 bases). V was pared by 4 bases and J by 1 base, with 10 bases between. Germline V gene data show CDR1 as SEHNR and CDR2 as FQNEAQ (reference sequence). CDR3 length equals 14 residues. The CDR3 DNA is TGTGCCAGCAGCTACTCGGACAGTAACTATGGCTACACCTTC. Residues: CASSYSDSNYGYTF.

This sequence joins TRBV5-1 and TRBJ2-7; D might be TRBD1 (6 bases). Germline CDR1 is SGHRS and CDR2 is YFSETQ. This CDR3 contains 14 residues. The ends were cut back, 5 bases at V and 5 bases at J, with 17 bases in the middle. CDR3 in DNA: TGCGCCAGCAGAGGGGGACCAGAGGAGGACGAGCAGTACTTC. Residues: CASRGGPEEDEQYF.

This clone was counted only a few times. V gene TRBV5-6 combines with J gene TRBJ1-2; D unclear. The CDR3 runs to 13 residues. Germline assignment: CDR1 SGHDT and CDR2 YYEEEE. V was trimmed by 3 bases and J by 8 bases, leaving 14 bases between them. CDR3 region: CASSSTGIDGYTF. The CDR3 DNA follows: TGTGCCAGCAGCTCGACTGGCATTGACGGCTACACCTTC. The whole variable domain, remainder taken from reference TRBV5-6 and TRBJ1-2, is DAGVTQSPTHLIKTRGQQVTLRCSPKSGHDTVSWYQQALGQGPQFIFQYYEEEERQRGNFPDRFSGHQFPNYSSELNVNALLLGDSALYLCASSSTGIDGYTFGSGTRLTVV.